The 22 T cell receptor beta chains below were found in one sample sequenced in a study of T cells in Graves' hyperthyroidism and ophthalmopathy. Researchers amplified the TCR beta CDR3 regions from RNA transcripts. HTBI primers were used for first-round RT-PCR of the TCR CDR3. TCRdb fed the multiplex PCR reads into MiXCR, producing one record per CDR3 protein. The sample lists about 600,000 distinct CDR3 sequences; approximately 15% were seen once. Source material: blood. Receptor source: a woman between 40 and 50 years old with Graves' ophthalmopathy.

About this clonotype: Given a much more abundant clone one base away, this may be a read error. The CDR3 does not end in the conserved phenylalanine or tryptophan, so this is likely a read error. The chain couples TRBV12-3 or TRBV12-4 to TRBJ2-5; 11 bases line up with TRBD2. J was trimmed by 4 bases and V by 3 bases; bases with no gene match: 7. The CDR3 loop spans 16 amino acids. CDR3 sequence reads: CASSFVAGGDRETQYL. The CDR3, as DNA: TGTGCCAGCAGTTTTGTAGCGGGAGGGGACCGAGAGACCCAGTACCTC.

With regard to this clonotype: Its ends do not fully match the called genes, so a read error is possible. V and J are TRBV3-1 and TRBJ1-6; D remains unclear. This CDR3 spans 15 amino acids. In germline, CDR1 is LGHDT, CDR2 YNNKEL (reference sequence). The CDR3 loop reads CAGSQRSGDNSPLHF. Written as DNA, the CDR3 is TGTGCCGGCAGCCAAAGAAGCGGAGATAATTCACCCCTCCACTTT.

Many counts were recorded for this clonotype. The chain is built from TRBV30 and TRBJ1-2; D is ambiguous. The germline V gene encodes CDR1 GTSNPN and CDR2 SVGIG (reference sequence). This CDR3 is 11 amino acids long. Trimming stripped 0 bases from V and 2 bases from J, with 1 base between. The DNA for the CDR3 is TGTGCCTGGAGTGTCAACTATGGCTACACCTTC. It codes for CAWSVNYGYTF.

This chain connects TRBV20-1 to TRBJ2-3; D is perhaps TRBD1 or TRBD2 (6 bases each). Trimming removed 2 bases from V and 6 bases from J, with 15 bases in between. The CDR3 extends over 14 amino acids. The V gene's germline CDR1 is DFQATT and CDR2 SNEGSKA (reference sequence). In DNA, the CDR3 is TGCAGTGCTAGACTCCCGGAGGGGGAGGATACGCAGTATTTT. Translation: CSARLPEGEDTQYF.

The CDR3 is CASSQVGTSGGTNEQFF. The CDR3, as DNA: TGTGCCAGCAGCCAAGTAGGGACTAGCGGGGGTACAAATGAGCAGTTCTTC. J is TRBJ2-1 and V is TRBV14, with TRBD2 matching 14 bases. Germline V gives CDR1 SGHDN, CDR2 FVKESK. V shed 1 base and J 7 bases; nucleotides not matched to a gene: 6. There are 17 residues in the CDR3.

This clonotype was counted between two and nine times. The rearrangement uses TRBV5-1 and TRBJ2-1; 7 bases fit TRBD2. The CDR3 is made up of 12 amino acids. V was pared by 7 bases and J by 9 bases, with 7 bases of the junction left unmatched. CDR1 is SGHRS and CDR2 is YFSETQ in the germline V gene. DNA for the CDR3: TGCGCCAGCTCGACTAGCCGGAGTGAGCAGTTCTTC. Amino acid sequence: CASSTSRSEQFF.

There are a few counts of this clonotype. The V call is TRBV5-1, the J call TRBJ2-1; TRBD1 or TRBD2 may be the D gene (5 bases each). The CDR3 totals 14 residues. The ends were cut back, 4 bases at V and 7 bases at J, with 15 bases in the middle. Germline CDR1 reads SGHRS; CDR2 reads YFSETQ. CDR3 loop: CASSLRDPGNEQFF. For the CDR3, the DNA is TGCGCCAGCAGCCTCCGGGACCCTGGGAATGAGCAGTTCTTC.

V gene TRBV6-1 combines with J gene TRBJ1-4; D is uncertain. This CDR3 comprises 14 residues. Germline loops: CDR1 MNHNS, CDR2 SASEGT. Trimming pared 7 bases from V and 2 bases from J, leaving 11 bases between. CDR3 in DNA: TGTGCCAGCAACCAGGACTCGACTAATGAAAAACTGTTTTTT. Translating gives CASNQDSTNEKLFF.

This clonotype was recorded at least ten times. This chain joins TRBV20-1 and TRBJ2-5; 7 bases are a match to TRBD1. Germline loops: CDR1 DFQATT, CDR2 SNEGSKA (reference sequence). This CDR3 is 15 amino acids long. V lost 2 bases to trimming and J lost 7 bases; unmatched junction nucleotides: 13. CDR3 nucleotide sequence: TGCAGTGCTAGAAGTGGTGGACAGGCGATAATGACCCAGTACTTC. Amino acid sequence: CSARSGGQAIMTQYF.

Concerning this clonotype: One junction end does not reproduce the germline sequence, and a read error may be involved. This sequence joins TRBV7-9 and TRBJ1-1; D gene ambiguous. The CDR3 is 15 amino acids. Germline CDR1 is SEHNR and CDR2 is FQNEAQ (reference sequence). CDR3 sequence (DNA): TGTGCCAGCAGCTTCGAATCCTGGTTGAATACTGAAGCTTTCTTT. Its translation is CASSFESWLNTEAFF.

This clonotype has a count of ten or more. The CDR3 DNA reads TGTGCCAGCAGGGATGGACTAGCGGGGGATACGCAGTATTTT. Translating gives CASRDGLAGDTQYF. The chain couples TRBV2 to TRBJ2-3, with 12 bases lining up with TRBD2. The CDR3 has 14 residues. CDR1 SNHLY and CDR2 FYNNEI come from the germline V gene. The V gene end was trimmed by 6 bases and the J gene end by 6 bases; junction bases not matched to a gene: 4.

The chain recombines TRBV15 with TRBJ1-6; D is unresolved. The CDR3 is 14 amino acids. Germline CDR1 reads LNHNV; CDR2 reads YYDKDF (reference sequence). V was pared by 0 bases and J by 6 bases, with 6 bases between. This CDR3 is CATSRDNSNSPLHF. DNA for the CDR3: TGTGCCACCAGCAGAGATAACAGTAATTCACCCCTCCACTTT.

The chain is built from TRBV6-1 and TRBJ2-2; possibly TRBD2 for D (7 bases). In germline, CDR1 is MNHNS, CDR2 SASEGT. The CDR3 is 16 amino acids. V lost 2 bases and J 0 bases, leaving 10 bases between the germline ends. For the CDR3, the DNA is TGTGCCAGCAGTGAACTAGGGGGGGCGAACACCGGGGAGCTGTTTTTT. Its protein is CASSELGGANTGELFF.

This clonotype was detected ten times or more. This sequence joins TRBV2 and TRBJ2-1, with D hard to call. This CDR3 contains 15 residues. V dropped 6 bases and J dropped 0 bases, with 12 bases sitting between them. Germline assignment: CDR1 SNHLY and CDR2 FYNNEI. The chain's CDR3 is CASRAGPSSYNEQFF. The CDR3 coding sequence is TGTGCCAGCAGGGCTGGGCCTAGCTCCTACAATGAGCAGTTCTTC.

This clonotype was observed at least ten times. The J gene is TRBJ2-1, the V gene TRBV6-2 or TRBV6-3; 9 positions agree with TRBD2. J gave up 2 bases and V 5 bases, and 4 bases lay outside the gene matches. Germline assignment: CDR1 MNHEY and CDR2 SVGEGT. This CDR3 is built from 15 residues. CDR3: CASSPSGETYNEQFF. CDR3 DNA sequence: TGTGCCAGCAGTCCTAGCGGGGAGACCTACAATGAGCAGTTCTTC.

This clonotype appeared a few times. The CDR3 reads CASSQGTLAGNTIYF. DNA for the CDR3: TGCGCCAGCAGCCAGGGGACGTTAGCTGGAAACACCATATATTTT. V is TRBV4-1 and J is TRBJ1-3; D is perhaps TRBD1 (5 bases). The germline V gene encodes CDR1 MGHRA and CDR2 YSYEKL. There are 15 residues in the CDR3. V was pared by 3 bases and J by 2 bases, with 11 bases between.

This chain links TRBV6-5 with TRBJ1-1, with no clear D. The CDR3 spans 15 residues. Germline V gene sequence: CDR1 MNHEY, CDR2 SVGAGI. V shed 2 bases and J shed 0 bases, with 10 bases lying between them. The CDR3 DNA reads as TGTGCCAGCAGTTACAGGAGGCACCTGAACACTGAAGCTTTCTTT. As protein: CASSYRRHLNTEAFF.

V gene TRBV5-1 combines with J gene TRBJ1-1; weak D call: TRBD1 (5 bases). Germline V gene data show CDR1 as SGHRS and CDR2 as YFSETQ. V was trimmed by 4 bases and J by 6 bases, leaving 22 bases between them. The CDR3 is 16 amino acids. The CDR3 region has the DNA TGCGCCAGCAGCCCGTATACCGACAGCGCCCGAGCTGAAGCTTTCTTT. The encoded protein is CASSPYTDSARAEAFF.

The sample holds many counts of this clonotype. V usage is TRBV15 and J usage is TRBJ2-3; 9 bases map to TRBD2. CDR3 length: 16 amino acids. Germline V gene lookup returns CDR1 LNHNV and CDR2 YYDKDF (reference sequence). After removal of 0 bases from V and 5 bases from J, the junction contained 6 bases not matched to a gene. The CDR3 DNA sequence: TGTGCCACCAGCAGAGATAAGGCGGGAGGGAGAGATACGCAGTATTTT. Translation gives CATSRDKAGGRDTQYF.

This clonotype was recorded a few times. This sequence joins TRBV6-1 and TRBJ1-6; 7 bases map to TRBD1. This CDR3 has 13 amino acids. V was pared by 6 bases and J by 9 bases, with 5 bases of the junction left unmatched. Germline V lookup: CDR1 MNHNS, CDR2 SASEGT. CDR3 sequence reads: CASRRDRVSPLHF. The CDR3, as DNA: TGTGCCAGCAGGCGCGACAGGGTTTCACCCCTCCACTTT.

The CDR3 sequence: CASSFRTGANVLTF. The CDR3 DNA sequence: TGTGCCAGCAGTTTCAGGACTGGGGCCAACGTCCTGACTTTC. The chain joins TRBV12-3 or TRBV12-4 to TRBJ2-6; D gene ambiguous. V was cut by 3 bases and J by 2 bases, with 5 bases left in between. There are 14 residues in the CDR3.

This clonotype has ten or more counts. V gene TRBV6-1 combines with J gene TRBJ2-5; D not certain. CDR3 length: 15 amino acids. V was shortened by 4 bases and J by 4 bases, with 16 bases between the two germline ends. Germline V gene sequence: CDR1 MNHNS, CDR2 SASEGT. Here the CDR3 DNA reads TGTGCCAGCAGTGGGTTTCGGGCTTTGGGAGAGACCCAGTACTTC. It specifies CASSGFRALGETQYF.